These T cell receptor beta chains were read from a single sample in a study of regulatory T cells in long-lasting Graves disease. TCRdb recomputed calls from the multiplex PCR reads with MiXCR, one row per CDR3 protein. This table has roughly 420,000 distinct CDR3 sequences, 11% to 15% appearing once. These data are also associated with another study on T cells in Graves' hyperthyroidism and ophthalmopathy.

The material sequenced was peripheral blood mononuclear cells (PBMCs), taken at new diagnosis, from a patient treated with antithyroid drugs. The receptors derive from a woman aged 50 to 60 with Graves disease. CDR3s include the opening cysteine and the closing phenylalanine or tryptophan. Each record gives: J gene, clone size, V gene, D gene, CDR3 DNA, CDR3 protein. The D gene is left open where the match is weak. Not all rows give a size; the values are once, few, many and, for expanded clones, a class.

>TRBJ2-1|few|TRBV27|TRBD2
TGTGCCAGTATCGGGAGGTCCTACAATGAGCAGTTCTTC
CASIGRSYNEQFF
>TRBJ2-4|many|TRBV12-3/TRBV12-4|TRBD2
TGTGCCAGCAGGCAACTAGCGGAATTTAAAAACATTCAGTACTTC
CASRQLAEFKNIQYF
>TRBJ2-2|few|TRBV5-8|NA
TGTGCCAGCAGCTTCAGGCGGGGCACCGGGGAGCTGTTTTTT
CASSFRRGTGELFF
>TRBJ2-5|NA|TRBV27|TRBD2
TGTGCCAGCAGTATCCCAGCGGGAGGCGAAGAGACCCAGTACTTC
CASSIPAGGEETQYF
>TRBJ2-3|NA|TRBV5-1|NA
TGCGCCAGCAGCTTTAAAGATACGCAGTATTTT
CASSFKDTQYF
>TRBJ1-5|NA|TRBV28|TRBD1
TGTGCCAGCGGTGACAGGGGATATAGCAATCAGCCCCAGCATTTT
CASGDRGYSNQPQHF
>TRBJ2-1|NA|TRBV4-1|TRBD1
TGCGCCAGCAGCCAAGACCGGACAGGGATCACCTACAATGAGCAGTTCTTC
CASSQDRTGITYNEQFF
>TRBJ2-5|NA|TRBV7-3|NA
TGTGCCAGCAGCTTAGGGACTCACCAAGAGACCCAGTACTTC
CASSLGTHQETQYF
>TRBJ2-7|few|TRBV2|NA
TGTGCCAGCAGTGAGTCAGGCGGAGTCTACGAGCAGTACTTC
CASSESGGVYEQYF
>TRBJ2-7|many|TRBV7-2|NA
TGTGCCAGCAGCTTAGGTATCTCGGGAGTCGAGCAGTACTTC
CASSLGISGVEQYF
>TRBJ2-3|NA|TRBV6-1|NA
TGTGCCAGCAGTGAAGCGCGGGGTTTTGCGCAGTATTTT
CASSEARGFAQYF
>TRBJ1-4|many|TRBV7-6|NA
TGTGCCAGCAGCCCCAAGGGGTCAACTAATGAAAAACTGTTTTTT
CASSPKGSTNEKLFF
>TRBJ1-1|NA|TRBV28|NA
TGTGCCAGCATGACAAGCACTGAAGCTTTCTTT
CASMTSTEAFF
>TRBJ1-1|many|TRBV5-1|NA
TGCGCCAGCAGCTTAAAGACAGAGAACACTGAAGCTTTCTTT
CASSLKTENTEAFF
>TRBJ2-5|few|TRBV18|NA
TGTGCCAGCTCACGGGGGCTCACCCAAGAGACCCAGTACTTC
CASSRGLTQETQYF
>TRBJ1-1|NA|TRBV5-1|TRBD1
TGCGCCAGCAGCTTGGGGACAGGGGGACTGAACACTGAAGCTTTCTTT
CASSLGTGGLNTEAFF
>TRBJ2-1|many|TRBV28|NA
TGTGCCAGCTTTGACGTCAATGGGGTCTACAATGAGCAGTTCTTC
CASFDVNGVYNEQFF
>TRBJ2-1|NA|TRBV10-3|TRBD1
TGTGCCATCAGTGGGGGACAGGGGGCGAACAATGGGCAGTTCTTC
CAISGGQGANNGQFF
>TRBJ2-3|few|TRBV28|NA
TGTGCCAGCAGCCTCGGGGTCCTAGGTACGCAGTATTTT
CASSLGVLGTQYF
>TRBJ2-5|many|TRBV28|TRBD2
TGTGCCAGCAGTTTACGAGGGGGGGGTCTAGCGGGAGGAGAGACCCAGTACTTC
CASSLRGGGLAGGETQYF